This T cell receptor (beta chain) was documented in a study of shared clonotypes between healthy human individuals. Evenly divided among several immunoSEQ plates was the genomic DNA of each subset. The protocol was immunoSEQ multiplex PCR, while the TCRdb copy is restricted to in-frame clones and leaves out a portion. The table lists just over 2,000,000 clones, about 95% of them singletons, with 1.1% in the top ten. Naive CD8 isolation took CD45RO-negative cells positively selected for CCR7 and excluded terminally differentiated effector memory CD45RA+ cells. Findings and caveats of the study: Non-shared clonotypes showed lower generation probabilities than clonotypes common to all four donors. Only blood samples were collected, and tissue repertoires likely differ. Having only a few donors restricted how much genetic and exposure-history diversity was captured.

Notes on this clone: As yet, its antigen is unknown.

This sequence was found in a man younger than 35 in good health. The specimen sequenced was naive CD8+ T cells sorted from blood.

The CDR3 nucleotides read TGCAGCATCTCATCGGGTTTCTCCTACGAGCAGTACTTC. Translation gives CSISSGFSYEQYF. The chain recombines TRBV29-1 with TRBJ2-7; D ambiguous. The V end was cut by 8 bases, the J end by 0 bases, with 14 bases between. The V gene's germline CDR1 is SQVTM and CDR2 ANQGSEA. The CDR3 has 13 residues.